A single sample is the source of the 14 T cell receptor beta chains below, sequenced in a study of CD8 T cells in Susac syndrome. Random hexamers served to reverse transcribe about 0.45 to 1 ug RNA. TCRdb re-called the immunoSEQ multiplex PCR reads with MiXCR, one entry per CDR3 protein. The profile shows 250,000 to 350,000 distinct CDR3 sequences, just over 90% of them singletons. What was sequenced was CD4+ T cells from PBMCs. Receptor source: a human donor with multiple sclerosis.

This chain links TRBV29-1 with TRBJ2-1; D could derive from TRBD1 or TRBD2 (5 bases each). From germline, CDR1 is SQVTM and CDR2 ANQGSEA. V was cut by 6 bases and J by 10 bases, with 13 bases left in between. The CDR3 loop spans 11 amino acids. This CDR3 is CSVAGTIEQFF. In nucleotides, the CDR3 is TGCAGCGTCGCAGGGACGATCGAGCAGTTCTTC.

The gene calls are TRBV30 and TRBJ2-5; no reliable D call. Germline CDR1 and CDR2: GTSNPN and SVGIG (reference sequence). The V and J ends lost 2 bases and 1 base respectively, with 2 bases between them. The CDR3 loop spans 11 amino acids. CDR3 protein: CAWSIQETQYF. The CDR3 DNA reads TGTGCCTGGAGTATCCAAGAGACCCAGTACTTC.

The rearrangement uses TRBV29-1 and TRBJ1-1; D gene uncertain. V was clipped by 6 bases and J by 11 bases, with 19 bases between them. The CDR3 is 12 residues long. The germline V gene encodes CDR1 SQVTM and CDR2 ANQGSEA. The DNA for the CDR3 is TGCAGCGTCGTTGACCCCCGCCTTCGGGCTTTCTTT. Residues: CSVVDPRLRAFF.

J is TRBJ2-2 and V is TRBV19; D is perhaps TRBD1 or TRBD2 (6 bases each). In germline, CDR1 is LNHDA, CDR2 SQIVND (reference sequence). Trimming removed 4 bases from V and 6 bases from J, with 18 bases in between. This CDR3 comprises 16 residues. The chain's CDR3 is CASSSQSAGEAGELFF. The CDR3 DNA reads TGTGCCAGTAGTAGCCAATCGGCAGGGGAGGCCGGGGAGCTGTTTTTT.

The genes are TRBV5-1 and TRBJ2-2, with 15 bases that match TRBD2. The V gene's germline CDR1 is SGHRS and CDR2 YFSETQ. The CDR3 sequence is 20 residues long. The V segment lost 2 bases and the J segment 5 bases; nucleotides outside the gene matches: 13. The CDR3: CASSFAGGLAGGLVTGELFF. The CDR3 DNA follows: TGCGCCAGCAGCTTCGCCGGGGGACTAGCGGGAGGCCTTGTTACCGGGGAGCTGTTTTTT. The complete variable domain, with remaining parts taken from reference TRBV5-1 and TRBJ2-2, reads KAGVTQTPRYLIKTRGQQVTLSCSPISGHRSVSWYQQTPGQGLQFLFEYFSETQRNKGNFPGRFSGRQFSNSRSEMNVSTLELGDSALYLCASSFAGGLAGGLVTGELFFGEGSRLTVL.

The DNA of the CDR3 is TGTGCCAGCAGCTTAGTTGACAGGGGGGCGTCCAAAAACATTCAGTACTTC. This encodes CASSLVDRGASKNIQYF. This chain connects TRBV7-9 to TRBJ2-4; 9 bases agree with TRBD1. The CDR3 has 17 residues. The junction had 6 bases not matched to a gene; V was cut back by 1 base and J by 2 bases. The germline CDR1 and CDR2 sequences are SEHNR and FQNEAQ (reference sequence).

CDR3 in DNA: TGCAGTGCTAGAGGGGCCAGGAGTGCTGCAGATACGCAGTATTTT. Translating gives CSARGARSAADTQYF. The chain couples TRBV20-1 to TRBJ2-3; D is uncertain. Germline CDR1 DFQATT, CDR2 SNEGSKA (reference sequence). V lost 1 base, J lost 4 bases, and 15 bases lay in between. The CDR3 spans 15 residues.

The rearrangement joins TRBV3-1 to TRBJ2-7; D ambiguous. CDR3 length equals 11 residues. CDR1 and CDR2 from the germline V gene are LGHDT and YNNKEL (reference sequence). The V and J ends lost 1 base and 6 bases respectively, with 4 bases between them. Here the CDR3 reads CASSQVGEQYF. In nucleotides, the CDR3 is TGTGCCAGCAGCCAAGTGGGCGAGCAGTACTTC.

The V gene is TRBV7-9, the J gene TRBJ1-4; no reliable D call. The CDR3 spans 14 residues. Germline CDR1 reads SEHNR; CDR2 reads FQNEAQ (reference sequence). V dropped 4 bases and J dropped 2 bases, with 8 bases sitting between them. The CDR3 is CASSSGWTNEKLFF. In nucleotides, the CDR3 is TGTGCCAGCAGCTCGGGGTGGACTAATGAAAAACTGTTTTTT. Full variable domain (remainder filled in from reference TRBV7-9 and TRBJ1-4): DTGVSQNPRHKITKRGQNVTFRCDPISEHNRLYWYRQTLGQGPEFLTYFQNEAQLEKSRLLSDRFSAERPKGSFSTLEIQRTEQGDSAMYLCASSSGWTNEKLFFGSGTQLSVL.

This chain uses TRBV3-1 with TRBJ2-3, with D possibly matching TRBD1 (7 bases). CDR1 LGHDT and CDR2 YNNKEL come from the germline V gene (reference sequence). The CDR3 runs to 13 residues. The V and J ends lost 4 bases and 6 bases respectively, with 11 bases between them. The CDR3 nucleotides are TGTGCCAGCAGCCCACAGGGGAGGGATACGCAGTATTTT. It translates to CASSPQGRDTQYF.

V and J are TRBV7-2 and TRBJ2-3, with 7 bases identical to TRBD2. The V and J ends lost 5 bases and 3 bases, in that order; junction bases with no gene match: 8. The germline CDR1 and CDR2 sequences are SGHTA and FQGNSA. The CDR3 sequence is 15 residues long. As DNA, the CDR3 is TGTGCCAGCAGCGTTCAAGCGGGACCGACAGATACGCAGTATTTT. The encoded protein is CASSVQAGPTDTQYF.

The chain employs TRBV6-2 or TRBV6-3 and TRBJ1-5; unclear D gene. Germline loops: CDR1 MNHEY, CDR2 SVGEGT. The CDR3 loop spans 15 amino acids. V was trimmed by 5 bases and J by 0 bases, leaving 11 bases between them. The CDR3 bases are TGTGCCAGCAGTAGGGCAGAATATAGCAATCAGCCCCAGCATTTT. The encoded protein is CASSRAEYSNQPQHF.

This chain joins TRBV25-1 and TRBJ2-3; D tentatively fits TRBD1 or TRBD2 (6 bases each). CDR3 length equals 15 residues. Per the germline V gene, CDR1 is MGHDK and CDR2 is SYGVNS. V shed 5 bases and J shed 4 bases, with 16 bases lying between them. The CDR3 protein is CASSKVGGQADTQYF. The CDR3 bases are TGTGCCAGCAGTAAGGTCGGGGGCCAGGCAGATACGCAGTATTTT.

This chain uses TRBV3-1 with TRBJ1-2; D call uncertain. The V end lost 4 bases, the J end lost 4 bases, and 13 bases lay between the germline ends. This CDR3 comprises 14 residues. CDR1 and CDR2 from the germline V gene are LGHDT and YNNKEL (reference sequence). CDR3 in amino acids: CASSLGLRVYGYTF. Written as DNA, the CDR3 is TGTGCCAGCAGCCTCGGGTTGCGGGTCTATGGCTACACCTTC.